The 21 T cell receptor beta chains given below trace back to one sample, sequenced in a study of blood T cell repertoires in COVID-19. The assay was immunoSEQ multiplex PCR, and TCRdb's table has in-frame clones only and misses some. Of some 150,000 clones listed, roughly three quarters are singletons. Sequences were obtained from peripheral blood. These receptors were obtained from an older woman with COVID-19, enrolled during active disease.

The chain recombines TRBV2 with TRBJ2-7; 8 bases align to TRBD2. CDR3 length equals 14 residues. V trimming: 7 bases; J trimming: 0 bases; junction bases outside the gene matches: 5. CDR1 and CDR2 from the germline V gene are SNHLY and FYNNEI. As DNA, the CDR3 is TGTGCCAGCAAGGGAGCGGGGGCCTCCTACGAGCAGTACTTC. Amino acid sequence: CASKGAGASYEQYF.

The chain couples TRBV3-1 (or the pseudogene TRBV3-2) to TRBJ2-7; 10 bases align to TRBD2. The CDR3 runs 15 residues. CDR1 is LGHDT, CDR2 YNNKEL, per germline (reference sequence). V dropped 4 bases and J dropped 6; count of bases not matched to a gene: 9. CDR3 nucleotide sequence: TGTGCCAGCAGCCTATCTCCTAGCGGGGGTTTCGAGCAGTACTTC. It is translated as CASSLSPSGGFEQYF.

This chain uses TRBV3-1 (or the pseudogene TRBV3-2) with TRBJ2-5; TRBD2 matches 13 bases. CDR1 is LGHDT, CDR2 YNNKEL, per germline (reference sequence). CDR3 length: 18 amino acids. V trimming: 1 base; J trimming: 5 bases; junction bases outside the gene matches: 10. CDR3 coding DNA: TGTGCCAGCAGCCAAGTAGGAACTAGCGGGGGGGCCGTCGAGACCCAGTACTTC. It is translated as CASSQVGTSGGAVETQYF.

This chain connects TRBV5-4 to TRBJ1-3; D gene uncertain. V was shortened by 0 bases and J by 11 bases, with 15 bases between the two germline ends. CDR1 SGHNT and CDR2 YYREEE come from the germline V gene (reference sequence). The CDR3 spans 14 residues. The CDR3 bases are TGTGCCAGCAGCTTGGCCGGCGCCGGCGGAGCCATATATTTT. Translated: CASSLAGAGGAIYF.

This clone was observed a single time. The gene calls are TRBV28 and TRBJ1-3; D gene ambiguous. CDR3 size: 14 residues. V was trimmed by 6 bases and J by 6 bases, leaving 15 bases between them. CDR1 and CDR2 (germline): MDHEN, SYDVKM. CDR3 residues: CASRTRRVENTIYF. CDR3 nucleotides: TGTGCCAGCAGGACAAGGAGGGTCGAAAACACCATATATTTT.

CDR3 sequence: CASSATGSSYNEQFF. The CDR3, as DNA: TGTGCCAGCAGCGCGACAGGGTCGTCCTACAATGAGCAGTTCTTC. This sequence joins TRBV5-6 and TRBJ2-1; 7 bases line up with TRBD1. Per the germline V gene, CDR1 is SGHDT and CDR2 is YYEEEE. CDR3 length: 15 residues. The V gene end was trimmed by 4 bases and the J gene end by 1 base; junction bases not matched to a gene: 5.

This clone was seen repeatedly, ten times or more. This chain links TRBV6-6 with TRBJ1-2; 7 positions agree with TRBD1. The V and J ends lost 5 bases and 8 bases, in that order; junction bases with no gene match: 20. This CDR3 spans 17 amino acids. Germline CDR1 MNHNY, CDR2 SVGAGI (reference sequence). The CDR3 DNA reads TGTGCCAGCAGTCGTCAAACCCCCTCACAGGGGTATGAAGGCTACACCTTC. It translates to CASSRQTPSQGYEGYTF.

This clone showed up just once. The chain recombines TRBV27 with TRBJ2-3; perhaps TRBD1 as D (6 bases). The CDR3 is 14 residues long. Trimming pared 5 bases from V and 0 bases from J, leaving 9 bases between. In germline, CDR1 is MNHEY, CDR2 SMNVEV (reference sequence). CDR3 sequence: CASSIGQSTDTQYF. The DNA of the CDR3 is TGTGCCAGCAGTATCGGACAGAGCACAGATACGCAGTATTTT.

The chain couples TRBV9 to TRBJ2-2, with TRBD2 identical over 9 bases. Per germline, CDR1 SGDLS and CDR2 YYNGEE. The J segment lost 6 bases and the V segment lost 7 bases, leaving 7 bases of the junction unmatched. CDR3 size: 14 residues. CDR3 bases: TGTGCCAGCCGCGGGGGGGGCGGGGCCGGGGAGCTGTTTTTT. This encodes CASRGGGGAGELFF.

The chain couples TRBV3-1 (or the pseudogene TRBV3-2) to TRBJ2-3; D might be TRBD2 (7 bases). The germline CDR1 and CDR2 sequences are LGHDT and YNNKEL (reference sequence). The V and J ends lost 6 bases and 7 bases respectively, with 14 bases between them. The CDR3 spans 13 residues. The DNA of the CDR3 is TGTGCCAGCAGGGAGGGGGGGACAAATACGCAGTATTTT. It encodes CASREGGTNTQYF.

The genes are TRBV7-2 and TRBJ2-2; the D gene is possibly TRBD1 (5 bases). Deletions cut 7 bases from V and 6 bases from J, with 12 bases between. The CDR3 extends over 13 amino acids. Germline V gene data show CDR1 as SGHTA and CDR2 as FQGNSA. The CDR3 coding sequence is TGTGCCAGCAAGCAGGGAACCCCCGGGGAGCTGTTTTTT. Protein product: CASKQGTPGELFF.

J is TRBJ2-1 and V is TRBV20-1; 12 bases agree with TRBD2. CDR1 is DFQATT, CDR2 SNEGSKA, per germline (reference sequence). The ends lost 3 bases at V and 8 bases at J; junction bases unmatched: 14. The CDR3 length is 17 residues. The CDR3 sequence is CSASRSSGGANADEQFF. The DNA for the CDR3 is TGCAGTGCTAGTAGGTCTAGCGGGGGGGCCAATGCGGATGAGCAGTTCTTC.

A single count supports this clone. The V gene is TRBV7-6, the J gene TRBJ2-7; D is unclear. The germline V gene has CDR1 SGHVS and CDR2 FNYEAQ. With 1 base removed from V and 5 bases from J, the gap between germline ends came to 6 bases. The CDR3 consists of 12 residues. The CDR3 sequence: CASSLDLNEQYF. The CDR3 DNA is TGTGCCAGCAGCTTAGATCTAAACGAGCAGTACTTC.

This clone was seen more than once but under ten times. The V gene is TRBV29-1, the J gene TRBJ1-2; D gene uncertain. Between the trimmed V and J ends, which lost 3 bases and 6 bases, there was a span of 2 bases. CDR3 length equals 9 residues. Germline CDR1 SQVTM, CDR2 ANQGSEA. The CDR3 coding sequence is TGCAGCGTTGACGATGGCTACACCTTC. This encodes CSVDDGYTF.

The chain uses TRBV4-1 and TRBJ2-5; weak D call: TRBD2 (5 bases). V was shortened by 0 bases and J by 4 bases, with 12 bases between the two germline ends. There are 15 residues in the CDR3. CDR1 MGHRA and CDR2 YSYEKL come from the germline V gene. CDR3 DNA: TGCGCCAGCAGCCAAGATCCGGCTAGCCCAGAGACCCAGTACTTC. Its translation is CASSQDPASPETQYF.

The CDR3 nucleotides read TGTGCCAGCAGCTCACCTCGAATCGACCAGGGTTCACCCCTCCACTTT. Translated: CASSSPRIDQGSPLHF. The genes are TRBV11-2 and TRBJ1-6; tentative D call: TRBD1 (5 bases). V was trimmed by 4 bases and J by 9 bases, leaving 19 bases between them. Germline-derived CDR1 and CDR2 are SGHAT and FQNNGV. The CDR3 is 16 residues long.

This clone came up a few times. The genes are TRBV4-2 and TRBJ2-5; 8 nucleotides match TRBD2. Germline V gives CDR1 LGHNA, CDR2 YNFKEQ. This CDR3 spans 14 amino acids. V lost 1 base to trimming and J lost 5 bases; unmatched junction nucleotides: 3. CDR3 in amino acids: CASSQVGGGETQYF. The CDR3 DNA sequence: TGTGCCAGCAGCCAAGTGGGCGGGGGGGAGACCCAGTACTTC.

The CDR3 sequence is CASSLALGGQGSHYEQYF. DNA for the CDR3: TGTGCCAGCAGCTTAGCGCTTGGGGGACAGGGGTCTCACTACGAGCAGTACTTC. The genes are TRBV7-2 and TRBJ2-7; 10 positions match TRBD1. The germline CDR1 and CDR2 sequences are SGHTA and FQGNSA. This CDR3 spans 18 amino acids. V was pared by 0 bases and J by 3 bases, with 11 bases of the junction left unmatched. The variable domain in full, completed from reference TRBV7-2 and TRBJ2-7, reads GAGVSQSPSNKVTEKGKDVELRCDPISGHTALYWYRQSLGQGLEFLIYFQGNSAPDKSGLPSDRFSAERTGGSVSTLTIQRTQQEDSAVYLCASSLALGGQGSHYEQYFGPGTRLTVT.

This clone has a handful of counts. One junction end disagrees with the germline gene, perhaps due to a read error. The CDR3 is CASSPVGGRETQYF. The DNA for the CDR3 is TGTGCTAGCAGCCCCGTGGGCGGGAGGGAGACCCAGTACTTC. The chain is built from TRBV7-7 and TRBJ2-5; TRBD2 aligns across 8 bases. This CDR3 comprises 14 residues. Per the germline V gene, CDR1 is SSHAT and CDR2 is FNYEAQ (reference sequence).

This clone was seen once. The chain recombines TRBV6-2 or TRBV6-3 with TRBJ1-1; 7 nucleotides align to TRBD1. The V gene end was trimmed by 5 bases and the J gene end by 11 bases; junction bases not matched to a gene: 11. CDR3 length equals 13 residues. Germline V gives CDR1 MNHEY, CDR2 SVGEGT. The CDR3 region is CASSATGQARAFF. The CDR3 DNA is TGTGCCAGCAGTGCCACCGGACAGGCTCGGGCTTTCTTT.

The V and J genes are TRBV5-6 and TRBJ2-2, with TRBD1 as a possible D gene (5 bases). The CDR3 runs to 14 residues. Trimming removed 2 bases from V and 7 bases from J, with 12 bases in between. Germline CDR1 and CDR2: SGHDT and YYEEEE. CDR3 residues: CASSFGAGNGELFF. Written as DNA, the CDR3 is TGTGCCAGCAGCTTTGGGGCAGGGAACGGGGAGCTGTTTTTT. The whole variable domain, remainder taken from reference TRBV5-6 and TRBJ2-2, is DAGVTQSPTHLIKTRGQQVTLRCSPKSGHDTVSWYQQALGQGPQFIFQYYEEEERQRGNFPDRFSGHQFPNYSSELNVNALLLGDSALYLCASSFGAGNGELFFGEGSRLTVL.